Following are 14 T cell receptor beta chains from one sample sequenced in a study of T-cell memory formation after mild COVID-19. Via MiXCR, TCRdb re-called the 5' RACE reads, giving one row per CDR3 protein. There are hundreds of thousands of distinct CDR3 sequences in the sample; about a fifth occur only once, and under 8.5% lies in the top ten. The specimen was PBMCs or a T cell subset sorted from them (not recorded which). These receptors came from an adult woman who had mild COVID-19 (a few samples of this study predate the infection). Cell type and time point are not known.

The chain recombines TRBV7-9 with TRBJ1-4; D ambiguous. The CDR3 totals 12 residues. Trimming took 1 base from V and 8 from J, leaving 5 bases between them. Germline CDR1 is SEHNR and CDR2 is FQNEAQ (reference sequence). The chain's CDR3 is CASSLGLEKLFF. CDR3 coding DNA: TGTGCCAGCAGCTTAGGATTGGAAAAACTGTTTTTT.

The J gene is TRBJ2-2, the V gene TRBV5-1; D tentatively reads TRBD1 or TRBD2 (5 bases each). CDR3 length: 15 amino acids. From germline, CDR1 is SGHRS and CDR2 YFSETQ. The V end lost 2 bases, the J end lost 1 base, and 9 bases lay between the germline ends. The CDR3 spells CASSFGAVNTGELFF. CDR3 bases: TGCGCCAGCAGCTTCGGGGCTGTGAACACCGGGGAGCTGTTTTTT.

This sequence joins TRBV11-2 and TRBJ2-1, with 10 bases that match TRBD1. This CDR3 is built from 15 residues. The V and J ends lost 1 base and 8 bases, in that order; junction bases with no gene match: 5. Germline CDR1 and CDR2: SGHAT and FQNNGV. This chain's CDR3 is CASSLGGQGGYEQFF. The CDR3 DNA sequence: TGTGCCAGCAGCTTAGGTGGACAGGGGGGTTATGAGCAGTTCTTC.

The chain recombines TRBV7-9 with TRBJ1-2, with D maybe TRBD1 (6 bases). Germline CDR1 is SEHNR and CDR2 is FQNEAQ (reference sequence). Trimming pared 5 bases from V and 4 bases from J, leaving 17 bases between. CDR3 length: 15 amino acids. The CDR3, as DNA: TGTGCCAGCAGCGGGTCGGGGGGGGCTATCTATGGCTACACCTTC. Its protein product is CASSGSGGAIYGYTF.

This clonotype has only a few counts. The V gene is TRBV6-2 or TRBV6-3, the J gene TRBJ1-5; 8 bases align to TRBD1. The junction had 9 bases not matched to a gene; V was cut back by 5 bases and J by 0 bases. This CDR3 has 17 residues. Germline CDR1 MNHEY, CDR2 SVGEGT. In nucleotides, the CDR3 is TGTGCCAGCAGTGCGCCGACAGGGGTGGTTAGCAATCAGCCCCAGCATTTT. Encoded protein: CASSAPTGVVSNQPQHF.

This chain connects TRBV19 to TRBJ2-2; D not resolved. The germline V gene encodes CDR1 LNHDA and CDR2 SQIVND (reference sequence). CDR3 length: 16 residues. Trimming removed 5 bases at V and 1 base at J, with 14 bases between. The CDR3 nucleotides read TGTGCCAGTAGTGAGGCCCTGCTTCGGAACACCGGGGAGCTGTTTTTT. Amino acid sequence: CASSEALLRNTGELFF.

The sample holds a few counts of this clonotype. For the CDR3, the DNA is TGTGCCAGCGAGGGGCCGGAGCACTACGAGCAGTACTTC. Translation: CASEGPEHYEQYF. The chain couples TRBV2 to TRBJ2-7; either TRBD1 or TRBD2 may fit D (5 bases each). This CDR3 has 13 residues. Germline V gene sequence: CDR1 SNHLY, CDR2 FYNNEI. V dropped 8 bases and J dropped 3 bases, with 14 bases sitting between them.

This clonotype was seen a few times. The rearrangement uses TRBV5-1 and TRBJ2-7; D is perhaps TRBD1 (6 bases). CDR3 length equals 13 residues. Trimming left V 5 bases short and J 5 bases short, with 14 bases between. The germline V gene has CDR1 SGHRS and CDR2 YFSETQ. The CDR3 sequence is CASRSTGSHEQYF. CDR3 sequence (DNA): TGCGCCAGCAGGTCCACAGGGTCCCACGAGCAGTACTTC.

The chain links TRBV21-1 to TRBJ2-5. TRBV21-1 represents a pseudogene. The CDR3 has 11 amino acids. CDR3 in amino acids: CASSMRETQYF. The CDR3, as DNA: TGTGCCAGCAGCATGAGGGAGACCCAGTACTTC.

This clonotype was observed many times. This chain links TRBV12-3 or TRBV12-4 with TRBJ2-2; 7 nucleotides line up with TRBD2. CDR3 length: 15 amino acids. Trimming at V came to 6 bases and at J to 4 bases, leaving 8 bases not matched to a gene. The CDR3 region has the DNA TGTGCCAGCAGGTGGGGGGGTGCCGGCACCGGGGAGCTGTTTTTT. This translates into CASRWGGAGTGELFF.

This clonotype was counted once. The V call is TRBV24-1, the J call TRBJ2-3; D could derive from TRBD1 or TRBD2 (5 bases each). Deletions cut 10 bases from V and 2 bases from J, with 21 bases between. CDR3 size: 16 residues. Looked up from germline, CDR1 is KGHDR and CDR2 is SFDVKD. CDR3 sequence: CATSSRVVGDTDTQYF. CDR3 in DNA: TGTGCCACGTCCTCCAGGGTGGTGGGAGACACAGATACGCAGTATTTT.

This rearrangement joins TRBV11-2 to TRBJ2-2; D gene ambiguous. The length of the CDR3 is 12 residues. Germline V CDR1 and CDR2: SGHAT, FQNNGV. The germline V and J ends were trimmed by 2 bases and 7 bases, with 5 bases remaining between them. The CDR3 spells CASSLRDGELFF. The CDR3 DNA follows: TGTGCCAGCAGCTTACGCGACGGGGAGCTGTTTTTT.

The J gene is TRBJ1-6, the V gene TRBV7-6, with D hard to call. The CDR3 covers 15 residues. Per germline, CDR1 SGHVS and CDR2 FNYEAQ. The V end lost 0 bases, the J end lost 5 bases, and 8 bases lay between the germline ends. Here the CDR3 DNA reads TGTGCCAGCAGCTTAGCGTGGGGTCATAATTCACCCCTCCACTTT. Translation: CASSLAWGHNSPLHF. Combining the CDR3 with reference TRBV7-6 and TRBJ1-6 gives the whole variable domain GAGVSQSPRYKVTKRGQDVALRCDPISGHVSLYWYRQALGQGPEFLTYFNYEAQQDKSGLPNDRFSAERPEGSISTLTIQRTEQRDSAMYRCASSLAWGHNSPLHFGNGTRLTVT.

The V and J genes are TRBV4-3 and TRBJ2-3, with 10 bases fitting TRBD2. In germline, CDR1 is LGHNA, CDR2 YSLEER. The CDR3 has 15 residues. V dropped 4 bases and J dropped 2; count of bases not matched to a gene: 3. The CDR3 loop reads CASSPTSGNTDTQYF. CDR3 nucleotides: TGCGCCAGCAGCCCAACTAGCGGGAACACAGATACGCAGTATTTT.